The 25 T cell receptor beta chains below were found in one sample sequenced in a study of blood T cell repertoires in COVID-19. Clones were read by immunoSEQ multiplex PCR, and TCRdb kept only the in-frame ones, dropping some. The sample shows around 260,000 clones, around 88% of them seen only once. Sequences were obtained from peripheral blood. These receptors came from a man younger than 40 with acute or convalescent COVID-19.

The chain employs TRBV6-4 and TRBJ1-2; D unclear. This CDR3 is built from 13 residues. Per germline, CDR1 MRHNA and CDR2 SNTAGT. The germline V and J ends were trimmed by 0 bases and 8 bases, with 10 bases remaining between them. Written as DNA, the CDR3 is TGTGCCAGCAGTGACTCCGGGATAGGGGGCTACACCTTC. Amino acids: CASSDSGIGGYTF.

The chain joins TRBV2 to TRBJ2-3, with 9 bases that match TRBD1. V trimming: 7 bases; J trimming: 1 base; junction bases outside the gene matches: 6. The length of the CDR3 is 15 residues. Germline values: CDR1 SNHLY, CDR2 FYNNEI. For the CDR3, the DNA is TGTGCCAGCATCAACCGGGACAGGGGCACAGATACGCAGTATTTT. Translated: CASINRDRGTDTQYF.

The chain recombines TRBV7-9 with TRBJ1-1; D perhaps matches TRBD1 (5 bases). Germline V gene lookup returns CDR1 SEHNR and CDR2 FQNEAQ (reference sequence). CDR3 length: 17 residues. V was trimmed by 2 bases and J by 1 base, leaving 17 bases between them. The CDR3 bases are TGTGCCAGCAGCTTAAGCGGGGCCGAGGGGACGAACACTGAAGCTTTCTTT. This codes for CASSLSGAEGTNTEAFF.

The CDR3 spells CASRLAKSSYNEQFF. The DNA of the CDR3 is TGTGCCAGTCGACTAGCGAAGAGCTCCTACAATGAGCAGTTCTTC. V gene TRBV5-3 combines with J gene TRBJ2-1, with 8 positions matching TRBD2. TRBV5-3 is an ORF, and what it does is uncertain. The CDR3 loop spans 15 amino acids. Germline trimming cut 8 bases from V and 0 bases from J; bases unmatched to any gene: 7.

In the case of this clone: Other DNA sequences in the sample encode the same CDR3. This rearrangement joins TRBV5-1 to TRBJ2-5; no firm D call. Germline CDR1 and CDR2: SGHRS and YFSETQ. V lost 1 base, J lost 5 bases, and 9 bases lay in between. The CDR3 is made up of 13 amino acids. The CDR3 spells CASSLFAGETQYF. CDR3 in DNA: TGCGCCAGCAGCTTGTTCGCCGGGGAGACCCAGTACTTC.

The chain's CDR3 is CASRASGGYNNEQFF. DNA for the CDR3: TGTGCCAGCAGGGCCAGCGGGGGGTATAACAATGAGCAGTTCTTC. The chain carries TRBV6-5 and TRBJ2-1; 9 positions match TRBD2. Germline V gene lookup returns CDR1 MNHEY and CDR2 SVGAGI. After removal of 6 bases from V and 5 bases from J, the junction contained 8 bases not matched to a gene. The CDR3 has 15 residues.

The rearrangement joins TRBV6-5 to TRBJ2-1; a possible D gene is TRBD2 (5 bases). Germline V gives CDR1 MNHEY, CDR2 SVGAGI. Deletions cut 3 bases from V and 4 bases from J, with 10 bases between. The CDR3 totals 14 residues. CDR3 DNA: TGTGCCAGCAGTTATTCGGGGAATTACAATGAGCAGTTCTTC. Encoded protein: CASSYSGNYNEQFF.

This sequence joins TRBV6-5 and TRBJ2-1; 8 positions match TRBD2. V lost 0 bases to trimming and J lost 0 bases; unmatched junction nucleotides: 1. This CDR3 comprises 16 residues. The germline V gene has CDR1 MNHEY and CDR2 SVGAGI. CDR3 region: CASSYSAGGSYNEQFF. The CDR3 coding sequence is TGTGCCAGCAGTTACTCTGCGGGGGGCTCCTACAATGAGCAGTTCTTC.

The CDR3: CASTSPQDRGYEQYF. The DNA of the CDR3 is TGTGCCAGCACCTCTCCTCAGGACAGGGGTTACGAGCAGTACTTC. This chain joins TRBV7-9 and TRBJ2-7; 9 bases map to TRBD1. V gave up 7 bases and J gave up 4 bases; unmatched junction bases: 11. Looked up from germline, CDR1 is SEHNR and CDR2 is FQNEAQ (reference sequence). The CDR3 is 15 residues long.

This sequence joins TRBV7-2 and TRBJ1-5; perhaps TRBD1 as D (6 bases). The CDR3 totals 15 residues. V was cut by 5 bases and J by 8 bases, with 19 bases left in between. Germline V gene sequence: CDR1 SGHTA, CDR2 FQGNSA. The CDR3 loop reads CASSSIGTTFEPQHF. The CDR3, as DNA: TGTGCCAGCAGCAGTATAGGGACAACATTTGAGCCCCAGCATTTT.

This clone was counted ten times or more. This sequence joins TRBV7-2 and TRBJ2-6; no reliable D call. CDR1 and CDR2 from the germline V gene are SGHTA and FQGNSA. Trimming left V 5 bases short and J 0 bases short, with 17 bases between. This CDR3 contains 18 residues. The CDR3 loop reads CASSLVSLPNSGANVLTF. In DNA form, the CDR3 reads TGTGCCAGCAGCCTAGTGAGCCTTCCGAACTCTGGGGCCAACGTCCTGACTTTC.

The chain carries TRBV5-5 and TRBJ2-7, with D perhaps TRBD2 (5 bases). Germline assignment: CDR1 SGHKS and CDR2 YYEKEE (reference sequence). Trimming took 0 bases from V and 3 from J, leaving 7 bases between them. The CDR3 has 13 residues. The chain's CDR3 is CASSLVGDYEQYF. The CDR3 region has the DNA TGTGCCAGCAGCTTGGTCGGGGACTACGAGCAGTACTTC.

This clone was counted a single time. The CDR3, as DNA: TGTGCCAGCAGCTTCGGGGGGGGTCAGCCCCAGCATTTT. It yields the protein CASSFGGGQPQHF. V usage is TRBV11-2 and J usage is TRBJ1-5; a weak D match, TRBD1 (5 bases). Trimming shortened V by 3 bases and J by 6 bases, and 9 bases separated the two germline ends. Germline lookup yields CDR1 SGHAT and CDR2 FQNNGV. This CDR3 is 13 amino acids long.

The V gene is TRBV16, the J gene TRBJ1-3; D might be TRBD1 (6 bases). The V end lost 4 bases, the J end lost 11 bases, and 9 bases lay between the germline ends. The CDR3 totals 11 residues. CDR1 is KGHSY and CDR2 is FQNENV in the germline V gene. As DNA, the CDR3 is TGTGCCAGCAGCCCCGAGGGGGCCATATATTTT. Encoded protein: CASSPEGAIYF.

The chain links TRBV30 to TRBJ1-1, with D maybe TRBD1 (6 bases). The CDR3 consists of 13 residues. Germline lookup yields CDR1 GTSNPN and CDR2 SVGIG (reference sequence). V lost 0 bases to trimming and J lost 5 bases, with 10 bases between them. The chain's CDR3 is CAWSVKGGTEAFF. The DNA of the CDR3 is TGTGCCTGGAGTGTAAAGGGGGGGACTGAAGCTTTCTTT. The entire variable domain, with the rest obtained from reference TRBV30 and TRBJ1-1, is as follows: SQTIHQWPATLVQPVGSPLSLECTVEGTSNPNLYWYRQAAGRGLQLLFYSVGIGQISSEVPQNLSASRPQDRQFILSSKKLLLSDSGFYLCAWSVKGGTEAFFGQGTRLTVV.

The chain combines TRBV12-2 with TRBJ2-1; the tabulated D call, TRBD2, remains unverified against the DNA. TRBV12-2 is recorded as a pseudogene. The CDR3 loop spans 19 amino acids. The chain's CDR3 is CASRLGTRVGGGPHNEQFF. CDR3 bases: TGTGCAAGTCGCTTAGGTACCCGCGTAGGCGGGGGGCCTCACAATGAGCAGTTCTTC.

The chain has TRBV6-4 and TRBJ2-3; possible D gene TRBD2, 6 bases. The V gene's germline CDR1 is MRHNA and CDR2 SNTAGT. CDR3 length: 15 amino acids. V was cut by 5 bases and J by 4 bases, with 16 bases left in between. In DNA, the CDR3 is TGTGCCAGCAGTCTTAGCGGCAAGACATCAGATACGCAGTATTTT. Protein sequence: CASSLSGKTSDTQYF.

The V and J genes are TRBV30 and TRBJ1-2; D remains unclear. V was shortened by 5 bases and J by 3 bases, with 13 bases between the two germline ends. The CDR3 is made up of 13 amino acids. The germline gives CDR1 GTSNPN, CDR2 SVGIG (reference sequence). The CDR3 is CAWAPSRDYGYTF. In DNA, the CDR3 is TGTGCCTGGGCACCCTCACGGGACTATGGCTACACCTTC.

The CDR3: CASVTSRLGEQYF. In DNA, the CDR3 is TGCGCCAGCGTTACTAGTAGGCTGGGAGAGCAGTACTTC. The chain combines TRBV10-2 with TRBJ2-7, with a possible D match to TRBD2 (5 bases). CDR1 and CDR2 (germline): WSHSY, SAAADI. V lost 8 bases and J lost 7, with 18 bases in between. This CDR3 region has 13 residues.

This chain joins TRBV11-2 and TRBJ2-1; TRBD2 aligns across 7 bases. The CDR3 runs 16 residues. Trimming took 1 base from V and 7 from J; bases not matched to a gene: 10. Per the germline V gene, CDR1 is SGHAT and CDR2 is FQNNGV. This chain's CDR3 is CASSLGIAGTGNEQFF. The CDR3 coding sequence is TGTGCCAGCAGCTTAGGAATAGCGGGTACGGGGAATGAGCAGTTCTTC.

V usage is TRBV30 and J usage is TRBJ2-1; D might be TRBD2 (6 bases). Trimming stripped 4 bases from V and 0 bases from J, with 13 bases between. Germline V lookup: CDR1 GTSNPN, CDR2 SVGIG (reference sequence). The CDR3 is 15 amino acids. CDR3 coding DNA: TGTGCCTGGACGAACGACGGGAGCTCCTACAATGAGCAGTTCTTC. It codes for CAWTNDGSSYNEQFF.

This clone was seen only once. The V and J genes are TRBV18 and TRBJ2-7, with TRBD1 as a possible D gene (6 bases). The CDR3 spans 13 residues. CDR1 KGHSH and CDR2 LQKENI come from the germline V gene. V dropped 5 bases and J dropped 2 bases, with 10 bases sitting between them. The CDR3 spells CASSTSGAYEQYF. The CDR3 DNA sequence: TGTGCCAGCTCAACTTCAGGGGCCTACGAGCAGTACTTC. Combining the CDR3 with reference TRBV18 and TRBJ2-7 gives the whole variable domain NAGVMQNPRHLVRRRGQEARLRCSPMKGHSHVYWYRQLPEEGLKFMVYLQKENIIDESGMPKERFSAEFPKEGPSILRIQQVVRGDSAAYFCASSTSGAYEQYFGPGTRLTVT.

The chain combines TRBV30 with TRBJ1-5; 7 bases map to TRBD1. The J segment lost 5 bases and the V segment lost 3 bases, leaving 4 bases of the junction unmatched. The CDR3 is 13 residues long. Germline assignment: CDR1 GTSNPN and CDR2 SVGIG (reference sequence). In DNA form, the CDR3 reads TGTGCCTGGAGCGCGACAGGGTATCAGCCCCAGCATTTT. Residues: CAWSATGYQPQHF.

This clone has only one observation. The CDR3 loop reads CASSLQGSNEKLFF. The DNA for the CDR3 is TGCGCCAGCAGCTTACAGGGTTCTAATGAAAAACTGTTTTTT. The rearrangement joins TRBV5-1 to TRBJ1-4, with a weak D call TRBD1 (6 bases). The V gene's germline CDR1 is SGHRS and CDR2 YFSETQ. The CDR3 length is 14 residues. V lost 2 bases and J lost 3, with 8 bases in between.

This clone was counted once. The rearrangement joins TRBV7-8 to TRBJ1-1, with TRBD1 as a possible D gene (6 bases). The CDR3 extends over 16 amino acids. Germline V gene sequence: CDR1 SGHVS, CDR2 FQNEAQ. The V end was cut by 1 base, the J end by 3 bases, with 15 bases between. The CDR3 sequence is CASSLERTVGYTEAFF. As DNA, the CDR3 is TGTGCCAGCAGCTTAGAGCGGACAGTAGGATACACTGAAGCTTTCTTT.